This T cell receptor (beta chain) was documented in a study of CD8 T cells in ankylosing spondylitis. Study-wide points: What appeared characteristic of ankylosing spondylitis blood was a TCR beta motif of fewer than ten highly homologous variants. Disease-linked clones reportedly showed significant enrichment in matched ankylosing spondylitis synovial fluid. CD8+ disease-linked clones were present at relatively low frequencies in blood.

The CDR3 totals 18 residues. Trimming removed 3 bases from V and 0 bases from J, with 18 bases in between. The germline CDR1 and CDR2 sequences are LGHNA and YNFKEQ. Quantitative 5'-RACE with molecular barcodes generated TCR beta libraries. TCRdb reanalysed the 5' RACE reads using MiXCR and keeps one entry per CDR3 protein. The sample yields some 700,000 distinct CDR3 sequences, around 17% seen once. In regard to this clonotype: What it binds is not known.

This TCR was sampled from a male donor with ankylosing spondylitis. The chain employs TRBV4-2 and TRBJ2-4; maybe TRBD1 (6 bases). The sequencing sample was made of blood, either unsorted or a sorted T cell fraction (not recorded which). CDR3 protein: CASSQPSSGVTAKNIQYF. DNA of the CDR3: TGTGCCAGCAGCCAGCCCTCCTCAGGGGTTACAGCCAAAAACATTCAGTACTTC.